This TCR beta chain was identified during a study of blood T cell repertoires in COVID-19. Per the study methods: Cell counts per sample came from amplifying reference gene primers. Sequenced by immunoSEQ multiplex PCR; TCRdb stores in-frame clones only, minus some. Clonal size and the V and J genes are those of that table, whereas D and trimming came from the DNA. This sample has some 400,000 clones, with over 75% found just once. Looked up from germline, CDR1 is SGHDT and CDR2 is YYEEEE. The CDR3 spans 16 residues. Trimming stripped 0 bases from V and 1 base from J, with 13 bases between. Participant ages covered about 18 to 89 years across about two dozen US areas.

The sample consisted of PBMCs or T cells enriched from blood (not recorded which). This rearrangement joins TRBV5-6 to TRBJ2-5; TRBD2 might be the D (6 bases). This receptor was taken from a young man who had recovered from COVID-19. The CDR3 sequence is CASSLGISGIQETQYF. CDR3 DNA sequence: TGTGCCAGCAGCTTGGGAATTAGCGGAATCCAAGAGACCCAGTACTTC.